This is a list of T cell receptor beta chains from one sample in a study of T cells after somatic rescue of genetic block. Sequencing was performed with immunoSEQ multiplex PCR; in TCRdb, only in-frame clones are kept and a portion is missing. The data show 110,000 or so clones, 90% to 95% seen once. The sequencing input was peripheral blood mononuclear cells (PBMCs). All receptors come from a woman between 18 and 29 years old. Both conserved end residues are part of each CDR3. Each record gives: clone size, D gene, J gene, V gene, CDR3 protein, CDR3 DNA. A D gene is named only where the DNA matches it firmly. The size entry is marked missing in some rows and otherwise reads once, few, many or a size class.

. . TRBJ1-5 TRBV18 CASSRANQPQHF TGTGCCAGCTCACGAGCCAATCAGCCCCAGCATTTT
. . TRBJ2-1 TRBV11-3 CASSFWGNTLHEQFF TGTGCCAGCAGCTTTTGGGGGAACACCCTTCATGAGCAGTTCTTC
. TRBD1 TRBJ2-5 TRBV18 CASSPIGTGRQETQYF TGTGCCAGCTCACCAATAGGGACAGGGAGGCAAGAGACCCAGTACTTC
. . TRBJ1-5 TRBV19 CASDRDKGSNQPQHF TGTGCCAGCGACCGGGACAAGGGGTCCAATCAGCCCCAGCATTTT
once . TRBJ1-1 TRBV7-6 CASSLAGPGNTEAFF TGTGCCAGCAGCTTAGCGGGTCCGGGGAACACTGAAGCTTTCTTT
once TRBD1 TRBJ2-1 TRBV29-1 CSVAGDRAYNEQFF TGCAGCGTCGCAGGGGACAGGGCGTACAATGAGCAGTTCTTC
. . TRBJ1-3 TRBV7-2 CASSFRTANSGNTIYF TGTGCCAGCAGCTTCCGGACGGCTAACTCTGGAAACACCATATATTTT
few . TRBJ1-1 TRBV30 CAWSALRNTEAFF TGTGCCTGGAGTGCGCTTAGGAACACTGAAGCTTTCTTT
. . TRBJ1-4 TRBV2 CASSEGAAREKLFF TGTGCCAGCAGTGAAGGGGCAGCCAGGGAAAAACTGTTTTTT
. TRBD1 TRBJ1-3 TRBV18 CASGTDYSGNTIYF TGTGCCAGCGGGACAGACTATTCTGGAAACACCATATATTTT
. TRBD2 TRBJ2-3 TRBV13 CASSFSGGAGDTQYF TGTGCCAGCAGCTTTAGCGGGGGGGCCGGGGATACGCAGTATTTT
. . TRBJ2-1 TRBV30 CAWSVPGDSNSYNEQFF TGTGCCTGGAGTGTCCCGGGGGACAGTAACTCCTACAATGAGCAGTTCTTC
. . TRBJ2-7 TRBV6-5 CASTVAGAGEQYF TGTGCCAGCACCGTCGCGGGGGCGGGGGAGCAGTACTTC
. . TRBJ2-3 TRBV10-3 CALKPGVSADTQYF TGTGCCCTTAAGCCGGGGGTCAGCGCAGATACGCAGTATTTT
once . TRBJ2-1 TRBV6-6 CASSLSSYNEQFF TGTGCCAGCAGTTTGAGCTCCTACAATGAGCAGTTCTTC
. TRBD2 TRBJ2-1 TRBV27 CASSLAGGPPEQFF TGTGCCAGCAGTCTAGCGGGGGGCCCCCCTGAGCAGTTCTTC
. TRBD1 TRBJ2-1 TRBV6-5 CASSYGAGTGEREQFF TGTGCCAGCAGTTACGGGGCCGGGACAGGGGAGCGTGAGCAGTTCTTC
. . TRBJ1-5 TRBV7-9 CASSSYSNQPQHF TGTGCCAGCAGCTCGTATAGCAATCAGCCCCAGCATTTT
. TRBD1 TRBJ2-7 TRBV7-9 CASSSIVGQSGDEQYF TGTGCCAGCAGCTCAATTGTGGGACAGTCCGGGGACGAGCAGTACTTC
. . TRBJ1-1 TRBV6-1 CASSDGGRNTEAFF TGTGCCAGCAGTGACGGGGGACGGAACACTGAAGCTTTCTTT
. . TRBJ1-4 TRBV19 CASSIIQGGSEKLFF TGTGCCAGTAGTATCATCCAGGGCGGTAGTGAAAAACTGTTTTTT
. . TRBJ2-3 TRBV5-1 CASSLAGVGADTQYF TGCGCCAGCAGCTTGGCTGGGGTTGGGGCAGATACGCAGTATTTT
. TRBD2 TRBJ2-1 TRBV5-1 CASSRFLKTSGGLGEQFF TGCGCCAGCAGCCGTTTCCTAAAGACTAGCGGGGGACTGGGTGAGCAGTTCTTC
. . TRBJ1-4 TRBV4-1 CASSPVRVDEKLFF TGCGCCAGCAGCCCCGTACGGGTGGATGAAAAACTGTTTTTT
. TRBD1 TRBJ2-2 TRBV4-2 CASSQEPGGRTGELFF TGTGCCAGCAGCCAAGAACCAGGGGGCCGGACCGGGGAGCTGTTTTTT
. . TRBJ1-1 TRBV2 CASTKGGLGTEAFF TGTGCCAGCACCAAGGGGGGGCTGGGCACTGAAGCTTTCTTT
few . TRBJ1-6 TRBV7-2 CASTPNNNSPLHF TGTGCCAGCACCCCTAATAATAATTCACCCCTCCACTTT
. . TRBJ1-1 TRBV7-8 CASSLDGPVNTEAFF TGTGCCAGCAGCTTAGATGGCCCAGTGAACACTGAAGCTTTCTTT
. . TRBJ1-2 TRBV18 CASSPLQGNYGYTF TGTGCCAGCTCACCACTCCAGGGGAACTATGGCTACACCTTC
. . TRBJ2-3 TRBV10-3 CAISVRTDPTDTQYF TGTGCCATCAGTGTTCGGACGGACCCCACAGATACGCAGTATTTT
. TRBD1 TRBJ2-4 TRBV28 CASSNGITGGDIQYF TGTGCCAGCAGTAACGGGATAACAGGGGGAGACATTCAGTACTTC
. . TRBJ1-5 TRBV27 CASSLTGMVQPQHF TGTGCCAGCAGTTTAACAGGGATGGTTCAGCCCCAGCATTTT
. . TRBJ1-6 TRBV7-9 CASRRDRDAGHSPLHF TGTGCCAGCAGGAGAGACCGGGACGCCGGCCATTCACCCCTCCACTTT
. . TRBJ2-3 TRBV9 CASSVSTDTQYF TGTGCCAGCAGCGTATCCACAGATACGCAGTATTTT
once . TRBJ2-7 TRBV4-2 CASSLGGGGTYEQYF TGTGCCAGCAGCTTGGGAGGGGGAGGGACCTACGAGCAGTACTTC
. . TRBJ1-3 TRBV9 CASSVGTSGNTIYF TGTGCCAGCAGCGTAGGAACCTCTGGAAACACCATATATTTT
. . TRBJ2-6 TRBV4-2 CASSQGLNSGANVLTF TGTGCCAGCAGCCAAGGACTCAACTCTGGGGCCAACGTCCTGACTTTC
. TRBD1 TRBJ1-1 TRBV28 CASSLNRGTEAFF TGTGCCAGCAGTCTAAACAGGGGGACTGAAGCTTTCTTT
once . TRBJ1-3 TRBV5-4 CASSLGTDSGNTIYF TGTGCCAGCAGCTTGGGGACAGACTCTGGAAACACCATATATTTT
. TRBD2 TRBJ2-1 TRBV9 CASSPGAGSHNEQFF TGTGCCAGCAGCCCGGGAGCGGGGAGCCACAATGAGCAGTTCTTC
. TRBD2 TRBJ2-5 TRBV7-2 CASSRLGGGAGETQYF TGTGCCAGCAGCCGCCTTGGCGGGGGGGCCGGGGAGACCCAGTACTTC
. . TRBJ1-4 TRBV7-8 CASSLQVQGEKLFF TGTGCCAGCAGCTTACAGGTCCAAGGGGAAAAACTGTTTTTT
. . TRBJ1-4 TRBV5-1 CASKEENEKLFF TGCGCCAGCAAGGAAGAAAATGAAAAACTGTTTTTT
. TRBD1 TRBJ2-7 TRBV7-2 CASSLEGQGQYF TGTGCCAGCAGCTTAGAGGGACAGGGGCAGTACTTC
. . TRBJ2-3 TRBV11-2 CASSLVRRGIETQYF TGTGCCAGCAGCTTAGTAAGGCGGGGCATCGAAACGCAGTATTTT
. . TRBJ1-5 TRBV6-1 CASSLDTYQPQHF TGTGCCAGCAGCCTGGACACATATCAGCCCCAGCATTTT
once . TRBJ2-5 TRBV7-2 CASSLRGEPEETQYF TGTGCCAGCAGCTTGCGGGGAGAACCGGAAGAGACCCAGTACTTC
. . TRBJ2-3 TRBV19 CASSNRDSPYF TGTGCCAGTAGTAATCGGGACTCTCCGTATTTT
. . TRBJ1-2 TRBV11-2 CASSPSDRPGYTF TGTGCCAGCAGCCCCTCAGACAGGCCCGGGTACACCTTC
. . TRBJ1-5 TRBV5-6 CASSSTAQPQHF TGTGCCAGCAGCTCTACGGCTCAGCCCCAGCATTTT
. TRBD2 TRBJ2-1 TRBV30 CACASGGTYNEQFF TGTGCCTGTGCTAGCGGGGGCACCTACAATGAGCAGTTCTTC
. TRBD2 TRBJ2-5 TRBV2 CASSDPAGGETQYF TGTGCCAGCAGTGACCCAGCGGGGGGGGAGACCCAGTACTTC
once TRBD2 TRBJ2-5 TRBV30 CAWTLAGGLETQYF TGTGCCTGGACACTAGCGGGGGGGCTTGAGACCCAGTACTTC
. . TRBJ1-1 TRBV5-4 CASSLGGASEAFF TGTGCCAGCAGCTTAGGGGGGGCAAGTGAAGCTTTCTTT
. . TRBJ1-1 TRBV30 CAWSDGSGSEAFF TGTGCCTGGAGTGACGGGTCGGGGTCAGAAGCTTTCTTT
. . TRBJ1-1 TRBV6-6 CASSYTAANTEAFF TGTGCCAGCAGTTACACGGCGGCGAACACTGAAGCTTTCTTT
. . TRBJ1-5 TRBV28 CASRVDSPRQPQHF TGTGCCAGCAGAGTGGACAGTCCGAGGCAGCCCCAGCATTTT
. . TRBJ2-7 TRBV7-7 CASSMTVSSYEQYF TGTGCCAGCAGCATGACAGTGTCCTCCTACGAGCAGTACTTC
. TRBD1 TRBJ1-4 TRBV15 CATSRDKDRDEKLFF TGTGCCACCAGCAGAGATAAGGACAGGGATGAAAAACTGTTTTTT
. . TRBJ1-1 TRBV11-1 CASSLGENTEAFF TGTGCCAGCAGCTTAGGGGAGAACACTGAAGCTTTCTTT